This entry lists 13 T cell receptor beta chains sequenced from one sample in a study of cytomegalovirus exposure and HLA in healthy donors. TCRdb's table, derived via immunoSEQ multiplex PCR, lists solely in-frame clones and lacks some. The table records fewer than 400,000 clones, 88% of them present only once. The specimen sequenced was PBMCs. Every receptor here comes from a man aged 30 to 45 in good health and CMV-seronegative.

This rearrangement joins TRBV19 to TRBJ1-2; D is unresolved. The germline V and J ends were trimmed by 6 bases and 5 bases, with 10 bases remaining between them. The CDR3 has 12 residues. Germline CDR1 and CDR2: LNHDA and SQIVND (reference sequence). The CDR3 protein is CASSQVGYGYTF. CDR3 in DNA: TGTGCCAGTAGCCAGGTTGGGTATGGCTACACCTTC.

The CDR3 reads CAWSPPDSRNQPQHF. The CDR3 DNA sequence: TGTGCCTGGAGTCCGCCGGACAGCCGCAATCAGCCCCAGCATTTT. The chain uses TRBV30 and TRBJ1-5; D perhaps matches TRBD1 (6 bases). CDR3 size: 15 residues. CDR1 GTSNPN and CDR2 SVGIG come from the germline V gene (reference sequence). The germline V and J ends were trimmed by 2 bases and 2 bases, with 13 bases remaining between them.

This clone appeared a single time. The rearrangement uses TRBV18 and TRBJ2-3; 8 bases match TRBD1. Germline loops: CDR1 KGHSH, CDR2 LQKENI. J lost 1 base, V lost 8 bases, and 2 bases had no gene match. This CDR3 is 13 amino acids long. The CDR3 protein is CASKDRGTDTQYF. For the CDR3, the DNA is TGTGCCAGCAAGGACAGGGGCACAGATACGCAGTATTTT.

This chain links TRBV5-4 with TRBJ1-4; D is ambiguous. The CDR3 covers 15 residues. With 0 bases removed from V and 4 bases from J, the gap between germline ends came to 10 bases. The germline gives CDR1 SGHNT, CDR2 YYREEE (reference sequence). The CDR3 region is CASSLEMAGNEKLFF. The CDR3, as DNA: TGTGCCAGCAGCTTGGAGATGGCGGGTAATGAAAAACTGTTTTTT.

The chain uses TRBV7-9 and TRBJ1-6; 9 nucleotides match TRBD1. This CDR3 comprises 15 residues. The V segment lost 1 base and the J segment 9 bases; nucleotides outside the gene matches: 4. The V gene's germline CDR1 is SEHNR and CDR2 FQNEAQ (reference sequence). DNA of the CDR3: TGTGCCAGCAGCTTAGTCCGGACAGGGGTTTCACCCCTCCACTTT. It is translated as CASSLVRTGVSPLHF.

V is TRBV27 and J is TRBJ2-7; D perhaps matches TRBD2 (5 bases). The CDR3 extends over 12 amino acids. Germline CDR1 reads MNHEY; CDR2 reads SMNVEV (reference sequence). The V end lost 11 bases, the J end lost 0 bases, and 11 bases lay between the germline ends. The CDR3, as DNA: TGTGCCTCCATAGGGAGCTCCTACGAGCAGTACTTC. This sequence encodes CASIGSSYEQYF.

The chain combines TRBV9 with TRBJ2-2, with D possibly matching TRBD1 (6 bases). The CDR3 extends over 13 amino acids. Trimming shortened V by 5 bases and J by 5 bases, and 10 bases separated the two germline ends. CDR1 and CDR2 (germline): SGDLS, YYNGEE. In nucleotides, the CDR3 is TGTGCCAGCAGTGCCGGGACAACCGGGGAGCTGTTTTTT. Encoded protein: CASSAGTTGELFF.

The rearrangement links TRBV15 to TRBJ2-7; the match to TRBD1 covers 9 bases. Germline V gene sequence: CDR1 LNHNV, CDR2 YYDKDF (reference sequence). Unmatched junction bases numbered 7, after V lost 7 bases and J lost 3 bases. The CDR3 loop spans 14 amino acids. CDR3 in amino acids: CATKPGQGYYEQYF. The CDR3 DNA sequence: TGTGCCACCAAACCGGGACAGGGTTACTACGAGCAGTACTTC.

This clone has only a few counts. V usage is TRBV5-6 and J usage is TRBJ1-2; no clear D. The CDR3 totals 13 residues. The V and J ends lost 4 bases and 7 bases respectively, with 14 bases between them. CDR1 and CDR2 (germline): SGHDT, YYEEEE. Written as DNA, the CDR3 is TGTGCCAGCAGCCAGCGCCTACATAGTGGCTACACCTTC. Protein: CASSQRLHSGYTF.

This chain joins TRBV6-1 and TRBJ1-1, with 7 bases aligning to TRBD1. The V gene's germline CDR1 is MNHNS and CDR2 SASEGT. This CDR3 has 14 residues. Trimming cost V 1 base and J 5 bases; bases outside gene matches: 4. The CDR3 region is CASSEEGAWTEAFF. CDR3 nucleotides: TGTGCCAGCAGTGAAGAGGGGGCTTGGACTGAAGCTTTCTTT.

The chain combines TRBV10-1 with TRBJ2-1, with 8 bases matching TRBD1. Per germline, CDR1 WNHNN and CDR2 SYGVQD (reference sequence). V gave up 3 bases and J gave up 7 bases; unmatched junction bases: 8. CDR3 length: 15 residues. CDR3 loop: CASSDWARGRNEQFF. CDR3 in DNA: TGCGCCAGCAGTGATTGGGCCAGGGGGCGGAATGAGCAGTTCTTC.

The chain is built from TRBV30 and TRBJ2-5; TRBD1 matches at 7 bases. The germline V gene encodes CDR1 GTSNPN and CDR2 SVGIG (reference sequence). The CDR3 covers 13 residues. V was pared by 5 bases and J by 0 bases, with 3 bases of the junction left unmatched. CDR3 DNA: TGTGCCTGGGAACAGGGGAACCAAGAGACCCAGTACTTC. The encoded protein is CAWEQGNQETQYF. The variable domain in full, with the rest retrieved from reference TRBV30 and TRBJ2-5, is SQTIHQWPATLVQPVGSPLSLECTVEGTSNPNLYWYRQAAGRGLQLLFYSVGIGQISSEVPQNLSASRPQDRQFILSSKKLLLSDSGFYLCAWEQGNQETQYFGPGTRLLVL.

The CDR3 DNA is TGTGCCAGCGGGCTTGACTATAATTCACCCCTCCACTTT. As protein: CASGLDYNSPLHF. The V gene is TRBV6-5, the J gene TRBJ1-6; D unresolved. Trimming stripped 8 bases from V and 3 bases from J, with 8 bases between. The CDR3 runs 13 residues. CDR1 MNHEY and CDR2 SVGAGI come from the germline V gene.